This is a list of T cell receptor beta chains from one sample in a study of T cells in Graves' hyperthyroidism and ophthalmopathy. TCRdb re-called the multiplex PCR reads with MiXCR, one entry per CDR3 protein. The sample includes hundreds of thousands of distinct CDR3 sequences, 45% of them seen just once. Specimen: peripheral blood or thyroid tissue (not recorded which). The receptor set was obtained from an adult man with Graves' disease, either hyperthyroidism or ophthalmopathy (not recorded which). Each CDR3 is given with its conserved first and last residue. Fields, in order: CDR3 protein, V gene, D gene, J gene. The D gene is left open where the match is weak.

CASRPGQANTGELFF TRBV7-9 TRBD1 TRBJ2-2
CSARDPYAGCYEQYF TRBV20-1 - TRBJ2-7
CASRAGSYEQYF TRBV6-5 - TRBJ2-7
CASSQAFRGPDTEAFF TRBV14 TRBD1 TRBJ1-1
CASSYFQMNSPLHF TRBV6-2/TRBV6-3 - TRBJ1-6
CSVEAQNYGYTF TRBV29-1 - TRBJ1-2
CASSTDRTHQPQHF TRBV11-2 TRBD1 TRBJ1-5
CASSWGTVKETQYF TRBV7-9 - TRBJ2-5
CASSIERGGSYEQYF TRBV7-8 TRBD2 TRBJ2-7
CSACAGTGTGNTIYF TRBV20-1 TRBD1 TRBJ1-3
CASSLAPNKLNTEAFF TRBV5-1 - TRBJ1-1
CAITRGEGDTEAFF TRBV10-3 - -
CASSLEWGEGSYEQYF TRBV12-3/TRBV12-4 TRBD2 TRBJ2-7
CSARRENTGELFF TRBV20-1 - TRBJ2-2
CASSVVGQNTEAFF TRBV9 - TRBJ1-1
CASSPGDYTDTQYF TRBV9 - TRBJ2-3
CSVFGVDDTEAFF TRBV29-1 - TRBJ1-1
CASSLAGRVGNTIYF TRBV7-9 - TRBJ1-3
CASKAGTGLLYEQYF TRBV10-2 TRBD1 TRBJ2-7
CASRATARAGNTIYF TRBV19 - TRBJ1-3
CASSLGASGGAYEQYF TRBV7-6 TRBD2 TRBJ2-7
CASSLVGGSWWITEAFF TRBV7-8 - TRBJ1-1
CSVETQGSDEQYF TRBV29-1 - TRBJ2-7
CSVGGEDGYTF TRBV29-1 - TRBJ1-2
CASSRRPLGDEKLFF TRBV7-9 - TRBJ1-4
CASSLAGLGGAPPYEQYF TRBV7-6 - TRBJ2-7
CSARGASVVHAKYQETQYF TRBV20-1 - TRBJ2-5
CASSPETGWGSPLHF TRBV9 - TRBJ1-6
CASRPAGNEKLFF TRBV25-1 - TRBJ1-4
CASSLVVGPANTGELFF TRBV7-2 - TRBJ2-2
CASSPTGDLNEKLFF TRBV7-9 - TRBJ1-4
CASSPGLADSYEQYF TRBV7-6 TRBD2 TRBJ2-7
CASSLMAGNQPQHF TRBV2 - TRBJ1-5
CAISESSAGRRDEQYF TRBV10-3 - TRBJ2-7
CASSLERVKAGELFF TRBV5-1 - TRBJ2-2